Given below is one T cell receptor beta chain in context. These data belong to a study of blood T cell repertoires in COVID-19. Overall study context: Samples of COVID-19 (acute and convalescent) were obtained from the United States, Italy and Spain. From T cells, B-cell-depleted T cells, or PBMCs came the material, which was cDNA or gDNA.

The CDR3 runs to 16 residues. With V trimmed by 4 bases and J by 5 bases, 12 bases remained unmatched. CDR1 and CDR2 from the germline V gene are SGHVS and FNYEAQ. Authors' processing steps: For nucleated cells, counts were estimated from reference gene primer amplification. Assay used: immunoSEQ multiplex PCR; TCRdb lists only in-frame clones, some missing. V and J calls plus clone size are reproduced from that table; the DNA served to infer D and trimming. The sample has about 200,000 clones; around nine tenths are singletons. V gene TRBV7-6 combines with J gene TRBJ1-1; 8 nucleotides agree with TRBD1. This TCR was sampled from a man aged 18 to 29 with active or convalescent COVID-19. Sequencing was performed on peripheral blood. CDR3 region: CASSSGQGVMTTEAFF. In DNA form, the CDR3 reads TGTGCCAGCAGCTCAGGACAGGGAGTCATGACGACTGAAGCTTTCTTT.